A single sample is the source of the 7 T cell receptor beta chains below, sequenced in a study of T-cell memory formation after mild COVID-19. Using its own MiXCR run on the 5' RACE reads, TCRdb lists one record per CDR3 protein. The repertoire holds nearly 110,000 distinct CDR3 sequences, with roughly an eighth as singletons. Source material: PBMCs or a T cell subset sorted from them (not recorded which). The receptors stem from an adult woman who had mild COVID-19 (a few samples of this study predate the infection). Cell type and time point are not known.

The CDR3 here is CASSQEVRSWVEQFF. The CDR3 nucleotides read TGCGCCAGCAGCCAAGAAGTAAGGTCCTGGGTTGAGCAGTTCTTC. The rearrangement uses TRBV4-1 and TRBJ2-1; D unclear. The germline V gene has CDR1 MGHRA and CDR2 YSYEKL. The CDR3 consists of 15 residues. Trimming cost V 0 bases and J 9 bases, with 15 bases left between them.

This sequence joins TRBV4-1 and TRBJ2-5; 7 nucleotides match TRBD2. The CDR3 consists of 16 residues. The germline CDR1 and CDR2 sequences are MGHRA and YSYEKL. V was clipped by 1 base and J by 7 bases; unmatched bases: 12. The CDR3 region is CASSQVGGTKSGTQYF. The CDR3 bases are TGCGCCAGCAGCCAAGTCGGCGGGACTAAGAGCGGGACCCAGTACTTC.

The sample holds a few counts of this clonotype. This rearrangement joins TRBV5-1 to TRBJ2-7; TRBD1 matches 7 bases. Looked up from germline, CDR1 is SGHRS and CDR2 is YFSETQ. The J segment lost 2 bases and the V segment lost 0 bases, leaving 14 bases of the junction unmatched. The CDR3 is made up of 18 amino acids. The CDR3 loop reads CASSLEGDSLSATYEQYF. The CDR3 nucleotides are TGCGCCAGCAGCTTGGAAGGGGACAGCTTAAGTGCTACCTACGAGCAGTACTTC. The variable domain in full, with the rest retrieved from reference TRBV5-1 and TRBJ2-7, is KAGVTQTPRYLIKTRGQQVTLSCSPISGHRSVSWYQQTPGQGLQFLFEYFSETQRNKGNFPGRFSGRQFSNSRSEMNVSTLELGDSALYLCASSLEGDSLSATYEQYFGPGTRLTVT.

The genes are TRBV6-1 and TRBJ1-5; D unclear. Trimming removed 7 bases from V and 1 base from J, with 17 bases in between. CDR3 length: 16 residues. In germline, CDR1 is MNHNS, CDR2 SASEGT. The CDR3 region has the DNA TGTGCCAGCACAAGTGCTAAGGCCACCAGCAATCAGCCCCAGCATTTT. Amino acids: CASTSAKATSNQPQHF.

This clonotype was observed at least ten times. The V and J genes are TRBV20-1 and TRBJ2-1; 13 bases align to TRBD2. Germline V gene data show CDR1 as DFQATT and CDR2 as SNEGSKA (reference sequence). The CDR3 sequence is 15 residues long. After removal of 6 bases from V and 0 bases from J, the junction contained 2 bases not matched to a gene. The CDR3 region has the DNA TGCAGTGCGGGACTAGCGGGGAGCTCCTACAATGAGCAGTTCTTC. Translation: CSAGLAGSSYNEQFF.

V and J are TRBV27 and TRBJ2-7, with TRBD1 matching 8 bases. J was trimmed by 5 bases and V by 6 bases; bases with no gene match: 3. Looked up from germline, CDR1 is MNHEY and CDR2 is SMNVEV (reference sequence). CDR3 size: 12 residues. For the CDR3, the DNA is TGTGCCAGCAGGGACAGGGTTGACGAGCAGTACTTC. It is translated as CASRDRVDEQYF.

The rearrangement links TRBV6-5 to TRBJ2-5; possibly TRBD1 for D (6 bases). There are 16 residues in the CDR3. The V and J ends lost 6 bases and 2 bases respectively, with 19 bases between them. CDR1 is MNHEY and CDR2 is SVGAGI in the germline V gene. The CDR3 here is CASSDWVTGPQETQYF. CDR3 DNA sequence: TGTGCCAGCAGCGACTGGGTTACAGGGCCTCAAGAGACCCAGTACTTC.